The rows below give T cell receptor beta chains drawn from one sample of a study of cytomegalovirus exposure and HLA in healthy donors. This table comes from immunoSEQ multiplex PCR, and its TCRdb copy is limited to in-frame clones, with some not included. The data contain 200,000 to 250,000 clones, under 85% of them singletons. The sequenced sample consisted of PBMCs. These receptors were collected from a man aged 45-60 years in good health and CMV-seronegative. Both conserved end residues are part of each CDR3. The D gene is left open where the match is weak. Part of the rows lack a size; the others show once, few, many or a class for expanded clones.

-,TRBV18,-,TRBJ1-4,CASSPGINEKLFF,TGTGCCAGCTCACCCGGGATTAATGAAAAACTGTTTTTT
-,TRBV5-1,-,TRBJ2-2,CASTRGSGNTGELFF,TGCGCCAGCACCCGAGGTAGCGGGAACACCGGGGAGCTGTTTTTT
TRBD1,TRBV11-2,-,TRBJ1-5,CASSLRGDRVSNQPQHF,TGTGCCAGCAGCTTGCGTGGGGACAGGGTCAGCAATCAGCCCCAGCATTTT
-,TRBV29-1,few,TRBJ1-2,CSVTVETNYGYTF,TGCAGCGTTACGGTAGAAACTAACTATGGCTACACCTTC
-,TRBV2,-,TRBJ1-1,CASTSSVSGTEAFF,TGTGCCAGCACATCGTCCGTCTCGGGCACTGAAGCTTTCTTT
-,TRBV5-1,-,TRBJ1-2,CASHISEGSAGGYTF,TGCGCCAGTCATATCTCCGAGGGCTCCGCGGGGGGCTACACCTTC
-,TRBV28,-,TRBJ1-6,CASSPQPGNSPLHF,TGTGCCAGCAGCCCCCAGCCGGGGAATTCACCCCTCCACTTT
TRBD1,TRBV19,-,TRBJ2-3,CASSIDGQGGSQDTQYF,TGTGCCAGTAGTATAGACGGACAGGGGGGTTCTCAAGATACGCAGTATTTT
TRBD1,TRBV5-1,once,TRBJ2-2,CASSTGTVSFIGELFF,TGCGCCAGCAGCACGGGGACAGTATCCTTCATCGGGGAGCTGTTTTTT
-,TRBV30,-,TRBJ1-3,CAWSSVGTNTIYF,TGTGCCTGGAGTAGCGTCGGCACGAACACCATATATTTT
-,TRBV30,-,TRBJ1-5,CAWSVTMGNQPQHF,TGTGCCTGGAGTGTTACTATGGGCAATCAGCCCCAGCATTTT
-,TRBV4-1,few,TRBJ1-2,CASSRDRRDRYGYTF,TGCGCCAGCAGCCGCGATCGGAGGGATAGATATGGCTACACCTTC
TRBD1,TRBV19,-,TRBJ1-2,CASSILPGQGGQGYTF,TGTGCCAGTAGTATACTTCCGGGACAGGGAGGGCAAGGCTACACCTTC
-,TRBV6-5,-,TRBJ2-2,CAISRRGGELFF,TGTGCCATATCCAGACGGGGCGGGGAGCTGTTTTTT
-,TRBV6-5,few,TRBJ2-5,CASSYSGWGQRETQYF,TGTGCCAGCAGTTACTCGGGGTGGGGACAACGGGAGACCCAGTACTTC
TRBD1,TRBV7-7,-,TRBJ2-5,CASSLGQIAETQYF,TGTGCTAGCAGCCTGGGACAGATCGCGGAGACCCAGTACTTC
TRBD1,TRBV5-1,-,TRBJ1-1,CASSWGPLQGNSEAFF,TGCGCCAGCAGCTGGGGCCCCCTACAGGGGAACTCTGAAGCTTTCTTT
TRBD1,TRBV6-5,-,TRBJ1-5,CASSVDRGRNQPQHF,TGTGCCAGCAGTGTGGACAGGGGGCGCAATCAGCCCCAGCATTTT
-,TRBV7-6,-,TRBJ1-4,CASQAGGAVTNEKLFF,TGTGCCAGCCAGGCTGGGGGGGCGGTTACTAATGAAAAACTGTTTTTT
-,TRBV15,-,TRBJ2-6,CATSRGGSGANVLTF,TGTGCCACCAGCAGAGGCGGATCTGGGGCCAACGTCCTGACTTTC
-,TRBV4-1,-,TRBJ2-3,CASSPRYGTPTSTDTQYF,TGCGCCAGCAGCCCACGTTATGGGACACCTACTAGCACAGATACGCAGTATTTT
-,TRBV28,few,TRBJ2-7,CASSLGVKYEQYF,TGTGCCAGCAGTCTGGGAGTTAAGTACGAGCAGTACTTC
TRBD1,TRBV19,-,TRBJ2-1,CASSPGQGAGNEQFF,TGTGCCAGTAGTCCGGGGCAGGGGGCAGGGAATGAGCAGTTCTTC
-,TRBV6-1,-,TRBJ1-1,CASSPAPDRYTEAFF,TGTGCCAGCAGTCCCGCCCCCGATCGGTACACTGAAGCTTTCTTT
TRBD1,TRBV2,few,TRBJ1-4,CASSGQGATNEKLFF,TGTGCCAGCAGTGGTCAGGGGGCGACTAATGAAAAACTGTTTTTT
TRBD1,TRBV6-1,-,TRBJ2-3,CASSERQGARDTQYF,TGTGCCAGCAGTGAACGACAGGGGGCTAGAGATACGCAGTATTTT
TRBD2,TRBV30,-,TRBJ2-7,CAWSGLAVSYEQYF,TGTGCCTGGAGCGGACTAGCGGTGTCCTACGAGCAGTACTTC
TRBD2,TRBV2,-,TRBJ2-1,CASIKGGWLAGYQRGSYNEQFF,TGTGCCAGCATCAAGGGGGGTTGGCTAGCGGGTTACCAAAGGGGATCCTACAATGAGCAGTTCTTC
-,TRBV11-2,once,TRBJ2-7,CASTPSKIYEQYF,TGTGCCAGCACCCCATCCAAAATCTACGAGCAGTACTTC
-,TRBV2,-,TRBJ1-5,CASSDRENQPQHF,TGTGCCAGCAGTGACAGGGAAAATCAGCCTCAGCATTTT
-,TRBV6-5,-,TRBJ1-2,CASSRGIYGYTF,TGTGCCAGCTCAAGGGGCATCTATGGCTACACCTTC
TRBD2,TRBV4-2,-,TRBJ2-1,CASSLAAGTSGSGNEQFF,TGTGCCAGCAGCCTTGCCGCCGGGACTAGCGGGAGTGGTAATGAGCAGTTCTTC
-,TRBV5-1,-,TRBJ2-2,CASSTDRADTTGELFF,TGCGCCAGCAGCACGGACAGAGCCGATACCACCGGGGAGCTGTTTTTT
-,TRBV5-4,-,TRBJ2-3,CASSERTTDTQYF,TGTGCCAGCAGCGAAAGGACTACAGATACGCAGTATTTT
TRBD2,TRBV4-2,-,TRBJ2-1,CASSQERLAWNEQFF,TGTGCCAGCAGCCAAGAGAGACTAGCTTGGAATGAGCAGTTCTTC
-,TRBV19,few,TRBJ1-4,CASSIQGFPNEKLFF,TGTGCCAGTAGTATCCAGGGGTTCCCTAATGAAAAACTGTTTTTT
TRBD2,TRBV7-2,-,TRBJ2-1,CASRSLGTSGRGEQFF,TGTGCCAGCAGGTCTTTGGGGACTAGCGGGAGAGGGGAGCAGTTCTTC
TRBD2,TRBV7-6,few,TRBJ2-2,CASTPYLGGSGELFF,TGTGCCAGCACCCCCTATTTGGGCGGGAGCGGGGAGCTGTTTTTT
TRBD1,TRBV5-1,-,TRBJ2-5,CASSLGQGISQETQYF,TGCGCCAGCAGCTTAGGACAGGGGATCTCCCAAGAGACCCAGTACTTC
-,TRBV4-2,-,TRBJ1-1,CASSQDPGNTEAFF,TGTGCCAGCAGCCAAGATCCGGGGAACACTGAAGCTTTCTTT
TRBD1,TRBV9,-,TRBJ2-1,CASSVMDREYNEQFF,TGTGCCAGCAGCGTAATGGACAGGGAATACAATGAGCAGTTCTTC
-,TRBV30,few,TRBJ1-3,CAWSVNSGNTIYF,TGTGCCTGGAGTGTGAACAGCGGAAACACCATATATTTT
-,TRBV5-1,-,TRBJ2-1,CASSLELPGNEQFF,TGCGCCAGCAGCTTGGAGCTGCCCGGGAATGAGCAGTTCTTC
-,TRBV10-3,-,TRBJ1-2,CATSGGTYGYTF,TGTGCCACGAGCGGGGGGACCTATGGCTACACCTTC
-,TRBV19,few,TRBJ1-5,CASRREGNQPQHF,TGTGCCAGTAGACGCGAGGGTAATCAGCCCCAGCATTTT
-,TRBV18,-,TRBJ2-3,CASSPLYATSTDTQYF,TGTGCCAGCTCACCACTTTACGCGACTAGCACAGATACGCAGTATTTT
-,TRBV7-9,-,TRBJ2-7,CASSFRDRAYEQYF,TGTGCCAGCAGCTTTCGAGACAGAGCCTACGAGCAGTACTTC
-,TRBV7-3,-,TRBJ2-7,CASSPGPGYEQYF,TGTGCCAGCAGCCCGGGTCCCGGCTACGAGCAGTACTTC
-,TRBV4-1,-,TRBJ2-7,CASSQEQVASSYEQYF,TGCGCCAGCAGCCAAGAGCAGGTTGCGAGCTCCTACGAGCAGTACTTC
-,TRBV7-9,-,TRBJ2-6,CASRSTGTGANGLTF,TGTGCCAGCAGATCTACCGGGACTGGGGCCAACGGCCTGACTTTC
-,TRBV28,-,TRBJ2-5,CASRTDKLPQETQYF,TGTGCCAGCAGAACCGACAAACTCCCCCAAGAGACCCAGTACTTC
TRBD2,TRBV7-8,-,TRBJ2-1,CASSLPLAGDRAYNEQFF,TGTGCCAGCAGCTTACCACTAGCGGGAGATAGGGCCTACAATGAGCAGTTCTTC
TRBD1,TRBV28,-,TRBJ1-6,CASSLIGTGGYNSPLHF,TGTGCCAGCAGTTTAATTGGGACAGGGGGCTATAATTCACCCCTCCACTTT
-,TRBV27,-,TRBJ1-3,CASSPDRDSGNTIYF,TGTGCCAGCAGTCCAGACAGAGACTCTGGAAACACCATATATTTT
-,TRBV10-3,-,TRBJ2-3,CAISPRVDTQYF,TGTGCCATCAGCCCCAGGGTAGATACGCAGTATTTT
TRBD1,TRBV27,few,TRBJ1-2,CASSFRGNYGYTF,TGTGCCAGCAGTTTCAGGGGGAACTATGGCTACACCTTC
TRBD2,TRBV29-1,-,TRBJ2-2,CSGGLAIGELFF,TGCAGCGGGGGACTAGCGATCGGGGAGCTGTTTTTT
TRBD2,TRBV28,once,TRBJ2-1,CASTVPAGVPYNEQFF,TGTGCCAGCACCGTCCCAGCGGGAGTCCCATACAATGAGCAGTTCTTC
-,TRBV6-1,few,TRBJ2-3,CASSDGLVTDTQYF,TGTGCCAGCAGCGATGGACTGGTCACAGATACGCAGTATTTT